One and the same sample provided the 12 T cell receptor beta chains below, sequenced in a study of T-cell memory formation after mild COVID-19. MiXCR, run by TCRdb on the 5' RACE reads, gives a single entry per CDR3 protein. The table includes 150,000 to 200,000 distinct CDR3 sequences, around 10% detected once. The material sequenced was PBMCs or a T cell subset sorted from them (not recorded which). Source of these receptors: a man aged 18 to 30 who had mild COVID-19 (a few samples of this study predate the infection). Cell type and time point are not known.

The V gene is TRBV27, the J gene TRBJ2-3, with 7 bases lining up with TRBD2. CDR1 is MNHEY, CDR2 SMNVEV, per germline (reference sequence). CDR3 length equals 15 residues. V was clipped by 3 bases and J by 4 bases; unmatched bases: 7. CDR3 nucleotides: TGTGCCAGCAGTTTCCTACCGGGGGGACCAGATACGCAGTATTTT. Encoded protein: CASSFLPGGPDTQYF.

The chain employs TRBV3-1 and TRBJ2-5, with D unclear. Trimming removed 5 bases from V and 5 bases from J, with 18 bases in between. CDR1 is LGHDT and CDR2 is YNNKEL in the germline V gene (reference sequence). The CDR3 consists of 15 residues. CDR3 protein: CASSSWQDQTETQYF. The DNA for the CDR3 is TGTGCCAGCAGCTCCTGGCAGGACCAAACGGAGACCCAGTACTTC.

This clonotype was seen only a few times. The V call is TRBV7-3, the J call TRBJ2-7; possibly TRBD1 or TRBD2 for D (6 bases each). The CDR3 contains 15 residues. V was trimmed by 1 base and J by 4 bases, leaving 14 bases between them. Looked up from germline, CDR1 is SGHTA and CDR2 is FQGTGA. CDR3 sequence: CASSLNGGDIYEQYF. CDR3 DNA sequence: TGTGCCAGCAGCTTAAATGGCGGGGACATTTACGAGCAGTACTTC. Filled out from reference TRBV7-3 and TRBJ2-7, the complete variable domain reads GAGVSQTPSNKVTEKGKYVELRCDPISGHTALYWYRQSLGQGPEFLIYFQGTGAADDSGLPNDRFFAVRPEGSVSTLKIQRTERGDSAVYLCASSLNGGDIYEQYFGPGTRLTVT.

This clonotype was observed a handful of times. The V and J genes are TRBV11-2 and TRBJ1-2; maybe TRBD1 (5 bases). The CDR3 consists of 15 residues. Germline V gene lookup returns CDR1 SGHAT and CDR2 FQNNGV. The V end lost 6 bases, the J end lost 4 bases, and 18 bases lay between the germline ends. The CDR3, as DNA: TGTGCCAGCAGGAGACCAGGGAGACCCCCCTATGGCTACACCTTC. Amino acid sequence: CASRRPGRPPYGYTF.

This clonotype was seen repeatedly, ten times or more. The chain combines TRBV29-1 with TRBJ2-5, with TRBD1 matching over 8 bases. The V and J ends lost 8 bases and 5 bases, in that order; junction bases with no gene match: 7. This CDR3 region has 12 residues. Germline V gene sequence: CDR1 SQVTM, CDR2 ANQGSEA. CDR3 sequence: CSYQGAGETQYF. For the CDR3, the DNA is TGCAGCTATCAGGGGGCTGGGGAGACCCAGTACTTC. The full variable domain, completed using reference TRBV29-1 and TRBJ2-5, is SAVISQKPSRDICQRGTSLTIQCQVDSQVTMMFWYRQQPGQSLTLIATANQGSEATYESGFVIDKFPISRPNLTFSTLTVSNMSPEDSSIYLCSYQGAGETQYFGPGTRLLVL.

The gene calls are TRBV12-3 or TRBV12-4 and TRBJ1-1, with D unresolved. The CDR3 loop spans 13 amino acids. V lost 4 bases to trimming and J lost 10 bases, with 16 bases between them. CDR3 sequence reads: CASSSDNRYRAFF. CDR3 nucleotide sequence: TGTGCCAGCAGTTCCGACAATAGGTACAGAGCTTTCTTT.

The V and J genes are TRBV30 and TRBJ1-4; D unclear. V was cut by 6 bases and J by 8 bases, with 19 bases left in between. The CDR3 consists of 14 residues. The germline V gene has CDR1 GTSNPN and CDR2 SVGIG (reference sequence). CDR3 residues: CACHRSGSREKLFF. In DNA, the CDR3 is TGTGCCTGTCACCGGTCGGGCAGCCGGGAAAAACTGTTTTTT.

This clonotype was counted at least ten times. The V call is TRBV7-2, the J call TRBJ2-7; TRBD2 aligns across 15 bases. Germline V gives CDR1 SGHTA, CDR2 FQGNSA. Unmatched junction bases numbered 14, after V lost 5 bases and J lost 0 bases. CDR3 length equals 20 residues. The chain's CDR3 is CASSGLAGGRPSTASYEQYF. CDR3 bases: TGTGCCAGCAGCGGACTAGCGGGGGGGCGACCCTCTACCGCCTCCTACGAGCAGTACTTC. Combining the CDR3 with reference TRBV7-2 and TRBJ2-7 gives the whole variable domain GAGVSQSPSNKVTEKGKDVELRCDPISGHTALYWYRQSLGQGLEFLIYFQGNSAPDKSGLPSDRFSAERTGGSVSTLTIQRTQQEDSAVYLCASSGLAGGRPSTASYEQYFGPGTRLTVT.

V usage is TRBV3-1 and J usage is TRBJ1-4; 7 bases are a match to TRBD1. Germline values: CDR1 LGHDT, CDR2 YNNKEL (reference sequence). J gave up 7 bases and V 1 base, and 9 bases lay outside the gene matches. The CDR3 runs 16 residues. CDR3 nucleotide sequence: TGTGCCAGCAGCCAAGGCATCGACAGGGCGAGTGAAAAACTGTTTTTT. It translates to CASSQGIDRASEKLFF.

This clonotype has more than one count but fewer than ten. CDR3 amino acids: CASSRFPGQGGSNQPQHF. The CDR3 DNA follows: TGTGCCAGCAGTCGTTTCCCGGGACAGGGGGGAAGCAATCAGCCCCAGCATTTT. The chain couples TRBV6-5 to TRBJ1-5, with TRBD1 matching over 11 bases. The germline V gene encodes CDR1 MNHEY and CDR2 SVGAGI. This CDR3 spans 18 amino acids. J gave up 1 base and V 5 bases, and 10 bases lay outside the gene matches.

This clonotype was recorded at least ten times. The chain uses TRBV5-1 and TRBJ2-2; the D is unclear. Germline CDR1 SGHRS, CDR2 YFSETQ. The CDR3 is 15 amino acids. With 2 bases removed from V and 1 base from J, the gap between germline ends came to 9 bases. The CDR3 spells CASSFHELNTGELFF. CDR3 in DNA: TGCGCCAGCAGCTTTCATGAACTGAACACCGGGGAGCTGTTTTTT.

The CDR3 region is CSARDRRNTEAFF. DNA of the CDR3: TGCAGTGCTAGAGACAGGCGGAACACTGAAGCTTTCTTT. The chain recombines TRBV20-1 with TRBJ1-1, with D unresolved. Trimming left V 0 bases short and J 1 base short, with 6 bases between. The CDR3 contains 13 residues. From germline, CDR1 is DFQATT and CDR2 SNEGSKA (reference sequence).